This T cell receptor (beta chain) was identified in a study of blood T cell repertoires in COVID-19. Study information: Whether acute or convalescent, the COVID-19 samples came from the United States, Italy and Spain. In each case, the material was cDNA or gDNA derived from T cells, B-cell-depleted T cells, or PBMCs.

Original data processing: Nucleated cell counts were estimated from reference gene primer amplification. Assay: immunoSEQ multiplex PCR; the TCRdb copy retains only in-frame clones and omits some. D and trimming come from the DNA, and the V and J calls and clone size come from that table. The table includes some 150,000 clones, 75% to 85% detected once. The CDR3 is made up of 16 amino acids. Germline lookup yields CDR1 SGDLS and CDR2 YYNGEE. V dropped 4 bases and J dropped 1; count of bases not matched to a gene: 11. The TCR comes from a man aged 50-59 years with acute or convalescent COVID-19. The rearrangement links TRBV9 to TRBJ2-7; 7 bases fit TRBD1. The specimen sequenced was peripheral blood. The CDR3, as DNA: TGTGCCAGCAGCCCCCGGACAGGCTACCCTTCCTACGAGCAGTACTTC. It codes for CASSPRTGYPSYEQYF.